This entry is about one TCR beta chain. This may be a read error: a much more frequent sequence differs by one nucleotide. A single record per CDR3 protein comes from TCRdb applying MiXCR to the reads. The sample lists 200,000 to 300,000 distinct CDR3 sequences; 29% were seen once. This record belongs to a study of kidney transplant recipient with SARS-CoV-2 infection. CDR1 SGHAT and CDR2 FQNNGV come from the germline V gene. Trimming pared 5 bases from V and 3 bases from J, leaving 16 bases between. CDR3 length equals 16 residues. The TCR comes from a young adult male patient who had COVID-19 and was a kidney transplant recipient. Some T cells here may be from the graft donor. The sequencing used a blood sample, collected at baseline and on roughly day 110 from a kidney transplant recipient. The chain joins TRBV11-2 to TRBJ2-2; perhaps TRBD2 as D (6 bases). As DNA, the CDR3 is TGTGCCAGCAGCCCCCCCTGGACTACATACACCGGGGAGCTGTTTTTT. Protein: CASSPPWTTYTGELFF.